This passage covers 24 T cell receptor beta chains from one sample sequenced in a study of shared clonotypes between healthy human individuals. Produced via immunoSEQ multiplex PCR; TCRdb's table is partial and in-frame only. The table records over a million clones, approximately 80% of them present only once. Sequences were obtained from memory CD4+ T cells from PBMCs. Noted subset: CD45RA-negative fraction. The receptors derive from a man younger than 35 in good health. Some clones in this sample may be carry-over from other donors' samples.

The chain carries TRBV4-1 and TRBJ2-1; D ambiguous. The CDR3 length is 16 residues. Per germline, CDR1 MGHRA and CDR2 YSYEKL. The V and J ends lost 3 bases and 0 bases respectively, with 12 bases between them. The CDR3, as DNA: TGCGCCAGCAGCCACCTAGACGTGATCTCCTACAATGAGCAGTTCTTC. It yields the protein CASSHLDVISYNEQFF.

The gene calls are TRBV14 and TRBJ1-4; 8 bases map to TRBD1. The CDR3 covers 14 residues. V trimming: 4 bases; J trimming: 10 bases; junction bases outside the gene matches: 8. Germline V gives CDR1 SGHDN, CDR2 FVKESK. The CDR3 nucleotides are TGTGCCAGCAGCCTTCTCACTGGACAGGGAAAACTGTTTTTT. The encoded protein is CASSLLTGQGKLFF. The full variable domain, completed using reference TRBV14 and TRBJ1-4, is EAGVTQFPSHSVIEKGQTVTLRCDPISGHDNLYWYRRVMGKEIKFLLHFVKESKQDESGMPNNRFLAERTGGTYSTLKVQPAELEDSGVYFCASSLLTGQGKLFFGSGTQLSVL.

This clone was seen a handful of times. V usage is TRBV6-1 and J usage is TRBJ1-1, with a weak D call TRBD1 (5 bases). Germline loops: CDR1 MNHNS, CDR2 SASEGT. The V gene lost 6 bases and the J gene lost 5 bases, with 16 bases spanning the gap. CDR3 length: 14 amino acids. CDR3 sequence (DNA): TGTGCCAGCAGCAGCCGAGGGGTCTCAACTGAAGCTTTCTTT. Translation: CASSSRGVSTEAFF.

This chain joins TRBV28 and TRBJ2-3; a weak D match, TRBD2 (6 bases). The V end lost 5 bases, the J end lost 4 bases, and 16 bases lay between the germline ends. CDR3 length: 15 amino acids. Per the germline V gene, CDR1 is MDHEN and CDR2 is SYDVKM. The CDR3, as DNA: TGTGCCAGCAGTACCCCGGGACTCGGGGCAGATACGCAGTATTTT. Protein: CASSTPGLGADTQYF.

The chain has TRBV7-2 and TRBJ2-5; tentatively, D is TRBD2 (5 bases). Between the trimmed V and J ends, which lost 5 bases and 2 bases, there was a span of 12 bases. The germline V gene encodes CDR1 SGHTA and CDR2 FQGNSA. This CDR3 has 14 amino acids. CDR3 DNA: TGTGCCAGCAGCCCAGGACTGGTTCAAGAGACCCAGTACTTC. Translated, it gives CASSPGLVQETQYF.

Regarding this clone: The identical CDR3 is also encoded by other nucleotide sequences in the sample. V is TRBV28 and J is TRBJ1-3; D ambiguous. Trimming stripped 2 bases from V and 4 bases from J, with 0 bases between. Germline V gives CDR1 MDHEN, CDR2 SYDVKM. The CDR3 covers 11 residues. The CDR3, as DNA: TGTGCCAGCAGTTTAGGAAACACCATATATTTT. Its translation: CASSLGNTIYF.

The gene calls are TRBV25-1 and TRBJ2-5; D unresolved. Germline V CDR1 and CDR2: MGHDK, SYGVNS. The CDR3 has 12 amino acids. V lost 2 bases and J lost 5, with 6 bases in between. This CDR3 reads CASSEEAETQYF. CDR3 nucleotides: TGTGCCAGCAGTGAAGAAGCCGAGACCCAGTACTTC.

The chain couples TRBV30 to TRBJ1-2, with D maybe TRBD1 (5 bases). CDR3 length: 15 residues. The ends were cut back, 3 bases at V and 3 bases at J, with 17 bases in the middle. Germline loops: CDR1 GTSNPN, CDR2 SVGIG (reference sequence). The CDR3 sequence is CAWRRAGPNHYGYTF. CDR3 DNA: TGTGCCTGGAGGCGAGCAGGGCCGAATCACTATGGCTACACCTTC.

J is TRBJ1-1 and V is TRBV6-1; D gene uncertain. V lost 2 bases and J 10 bases, leaving 11 bases between the germline ends. Germline V gene lookup returns CDR1 MNHNS and CDR2 SASEGT. The CDR3 is 12 residues long. The CDR3 protein is CASSEKGWRAFF. The CDR3 DNA follows: TGTGCCAGCAGTGAAAAAGGGTGGAGAGCTTTCTTT.

The chain employs TRBV5-1 and TRBJ1-3; D ambiguous. V was trimmed by 6 bases and J by 3 bases, leaving 10 bases between them. The CDR3 spans 13 residues. CDR1 is SGHRS and CDR2 is YFSETQ in the germline V gene. The CDR3 sequence is CASTTEVGNTIYF. The DNA for the CDR3 is TGCGCCAGCACCACGGAGGTTGGAAACACCATATATTTT.

Only one count was recorded for this clone. The genes are TRBV28 and TRBJ1-5; D remains unclear. The CDR3 runs 15 residues. V shed 3 bases and J shed 3 bases, with 12 bases lying between them. CDR1 and CDR2 (germline): MDHEN, SYDVKM. In DNA form, the CDR3 reads TGTGCCAGCAGTTTGGCGCAAGCAAACAATCAGCCCCAGCATTTT. Translation: CASSLAQANNQPQHF.

This sequence joins TRBV14 and TRBJ2-7; 8 bases map to TRBD1. The CDR3 length is 16 residues. V gave up 0 bases and J gave up 6 bases; unmatched junction bases: 10. CDR1 and CDR2 (germline): SGHDN, FVKESK. The CDR3 region is CASSQDWGQVVSEQYF. CDR3 DNA sequence: TGTGCCAGCAGCCAAGATTGGGGACAGGTAGTCTCCGAGCAGTACTTC.

The chain links TRBV6-1 to TRBJ1-5; D is unclear. The V end was cut by 6 bases, the J end by 1 base, with 10 bases between. This CDR3 is 14 amino acids long. Germline V lookup: CDR1 MNHNS, CDR2 SASEGT. In nucleotides, the CDR3 is TGTGCCAGCAGCCGAGTGGAAAGCAATCAGCCCCAGCATTTT. It codes for CASSRVESNQPQHF.

The sample holds a few counts of this clone. The rearrangement links TRBV7-2 to TRBJ2-3; D may be TRBD1 (5 bases). Deletions cut 3 bases from V and 10 bases from J, with 8 bases between. The germline gives CDR1 SGHTA, CDR2 FQGNSA. The CDR3 has 11 amino acids. The CDR3 here is CASSFEGAQYF. Here the CDR3 DNA reads TGTGCCAGCAGCTTCGAAGGGGCGCAGTATTTT.

This clone was counted once. The chain couples TRBV7-6 to TRBJ2-5, with TRBD2 matching over 7 bases. Germline CDR1 and CDR2: SGHVS and FNYEAQ. V lost 5 bases, J lost 0 bases, and 12 bases stayed unmatched. This CDR3 is built from 17 residues. CDR3 region: CASSPHPGSGYQETQYF. The CDR3 bases are TGTGCCAGCAGCCCCCACCCGGGTAGCGGGTACCAAGAGACCCAGTACTTC.

The chain joins TRBV5-4 to TRBJ2-6; maybe TRBD1 (6 bases). The V gene lost 6 bases and the J gene lost 0 bases, with 10 bases spanning the gap. The germline V gene encodes CDR1 SGHNT and CDR2 YYREEE (reference sequence). This CDR3 has 15 amino acids. The CDR3 spells CASNPRGSGANVLTF. In DNA, the CDR3 is TGTGCCAGCAACCCCAGGGGCTCTGGGGCCAACGTCCTGACTTTC.

The rearrangement uses TRBV18 and TRBJ1-1; D is ambiguous. The CDR3 extends over 15 amino acids. Trimming removed 9 bases from V and 0 bases from J, with 17 bases in between. Germline values: CDR1 KGHSH, CDR2 LQKENI. The CDR3 DNA follows: TGTGCCAGTTCTCTCGCAGGCCTGGTGAACACTGAAGCTTTCTTT. Translated: CASSLAGLVNTEAFF.

V gene TRBV23-1 combines with J gene TRBJ2-1, with D perhaps matching TRBD1 (5 bases). TRBV23-1 is recorded as an ORF, its role being uncertain. There are 14 residues in the CDR3. V dropped 3 bases and J dropped 5 bases, with 11 bases sitting between them. This CDR3 reads CASSHPDRNNEQFF. The CDR3 DNA follows: TGCGCCAGCAGTCACCCCGACAGAAACAATGAGCAGTTCTTC.

V gene TRBV14 combines with J gene TRBJ2-4; TRBD2 is a possible D gene (6 bases). The CDR3 covers 12 residues. V was cut by 2 bases and J by 8 bases, with 7 bases left in between. Germline lookup yields CDR1 SGHDN and CDR2 FVKESK. The CDR3 protein is CASSQSGDIQYF. CDR3 nucleotide sequence: TGTGCCAGCAGCCAATCGGGAGACATTCAGTACTTC.

This clone was counted only a few times. The chain has TRBV9 and TRBJ2-5, with TRBD2 identical over 9 bases. The CDR3 totals 14 residues. Germline CDR1 and CDR2: SGDLS and YYNGEE. With 2 bases clipped from V and 5 bases from J, the junction kept 4 bases outside the gene matches. The CDR3 spells CASSVGTSRETQYF. The CDR3 nucleotides read TGTGCCAGCAGCGTGGGGACTAGCCGGGAGACCCAGTACTTC.

V gene TRBV5-6 combines with J gene TRBJ2-5, with 8 bases matching TRBD2. The V gene's germline CDR1 is SGHDT and CDR2 YYEEEE. The trim removed 3 bases at V and 4 bases at J, leaving 11 bases unmatched. The CDR3 contains 16 residues. The CDR3 DNA reads TGTGCCAGCAGCTCTCGCTGGGCCGCGGGGGGAGAGACCCAGTACTTC. The encoded protein is CASSSRWAAGGETQYF.

The chain recombines TRBV28 with TRBJ2-7, with D perhaps given as TRBD1 or TRBD2 (5 bases each). The CDR3 runs to 11 residues. Trimming shortened V by 10 bases and J by 2 bases, and 9 bases separated the two germline ends. Looked up from germline, CDR1 is MDHEN and CDR2 is SYDVKM. CDR3 in amino acids: CATLGAYEQYF. The CDR3 DNA reads TGTGCCACCCTGGGGGCCTACGAGCAGTACTTC.

V usage is TRBV7-9 and J usage is TRBJ1-4; 8 nucleotides line up with TRBD1. V lost 1 base to trimming and J lost 5 bases; unmatched junction nucleotides: 3. This CDR3 contains 15 residues. Germline V lookup: CDR1 SEHNR, CDR2 FQNEAQ (reference sequence). The CDR3 nucleotides are TGTGCCAGCAGCTTAGTGACAGGGGAAAATGAAAAACTGTTTTTT. Translating it yields CASSLVTGENEKLFF.

The V call is TRBV4-2, the J call TRBJ2-4, with 12 bases identical to TRBD2. The CDR3 is 18 residues long. J lost 0 bases, V lost 0 bases, and 3 bases had no gene match. Germline V gene lookup returns CDR1 LGHNA and CDR2 YNFKEQ. CDR3 nucleotides: TGTGCCAGCAGCCAAGACCCGGGACTAGCGGGAGCCAAAAACATTCAGTACTTC. It translates to CASSQDPGLAGAKNIQYF.